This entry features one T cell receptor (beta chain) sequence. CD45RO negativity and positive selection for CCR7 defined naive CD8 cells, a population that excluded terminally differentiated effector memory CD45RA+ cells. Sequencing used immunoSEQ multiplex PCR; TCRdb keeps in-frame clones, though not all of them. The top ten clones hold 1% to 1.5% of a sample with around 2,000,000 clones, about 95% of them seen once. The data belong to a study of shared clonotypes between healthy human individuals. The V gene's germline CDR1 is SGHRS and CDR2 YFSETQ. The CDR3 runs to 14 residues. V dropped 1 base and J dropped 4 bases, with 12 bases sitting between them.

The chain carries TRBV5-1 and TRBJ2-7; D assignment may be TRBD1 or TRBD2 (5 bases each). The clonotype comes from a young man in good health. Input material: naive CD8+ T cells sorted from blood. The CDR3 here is CASSLRGFGYEQYF. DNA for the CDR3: TGCGCCAGCAGCTTGCGGGGCTTCGGGTACGAGCAGTACTTC.